This T cell receptor (beta chain) emerged from a study of pediatric ulcerative colitis. Study-level results: Acute severe colitis showed lower rectal diversity from clonal expansions.

CDR1 is MGHRA, CDR2 YSYEKL, per germline. V lost 1 base and J lost 2, with 9 bases in between. The CDR3 totals 16 residues. This was a survey-level run. Generated by immunoSEQ multiplex PCR, the TCRdb table keeps only in-frame clones and is missing some. The sample holds about 32,000 clones, 82% seen once. In the case of this clone: Antigen unknown.

Ulcerative colitis patients received no immunosuppressive medication before the diagnostic colonoscopy. Blood was drawn at the time of colonoscopy. The sequence was collected from a boy between 10 and 17 years old with severe ulcerative colitis. Specimen: blood. The chain has TRBV4-1 and TRBJ2-6; D is unresolved. CDR3 protein: CASSQGVGAGANVLTF. In DNA form, the CDR3 reads TGCGCCAGCAGCCAAGGTGTCGGAGCTGGGGCCAACGTCCTGACTTTC.